The clone carrying this T cell receptor beta chain was seen more than once but under ten times. Its antigen is not known. Primers used in a second PCR of roughly 6 to 11 cycles were a sample-barcoded 5' primer and a J-beta primer mix. Researchers report that a template-switch adaptor with 12 random nucleotides tagged each cDNA molecule. Each single sample gave us at least 3 million CDR3-containing paired-end reads. TCRdb re-analysed the 5' RACE reads in MiXCR, keeping a single row per CDR3 protein. The repertoire includes approximately 850,000 distinct CDR3 sequences, about 42% of them detected once, and about a fifth sits in the top ten. This sample is drawn from a study of blood T cells in healthy people across ages. Whole-study findings and limits: Changes in expanded clonotypes were possibly confounded, as the CMV status of donors was unknown.

The CDR3 loop spans 16 amino acids. V lost 10 bases and J lost 0; bases outside the gene matches: 11. The germline V gene has CDR1 MNHEY and CDR2 SVGEGT. The chain joins TRBV6-2 or TRBV6-3 to TRBJ2-1, with TRBD1 matching over 8 bases. Sequences were obtained from blood. This receptor was taken from a man aged 55 to 70 in good health. CDR3 region: CATIDRGHSSYNEQFF. CDR3 bases: TGTGCCACTATAGACAGGGGTCATAGCTCCTACAATGAGCAGTTCTTC.